This T cell receptor beta chain appears in the sequencing data of a study of T-cell reconstitution after alpha-beta-depleted transplantation in children. Remarks on this clonotype: The antigen is undetermined. A much larger clone lies a single base off, so this may be a read error.

There are 14 residues in the CDR3. Germline CDR1 is SGHRS and CDR2 is YFSETQ. Library preparation (for TCRbeta) was performed with unique molecular identifiers. TCRdb reanalysed the PCR reads using MiXCR and keeps one entry per CDR3 protein. The sample contains approximately 630,000 distinct CDR3 sequences, about an eighth of which appear only once. Points from the study as a whole: Surviving thymic progenitors and recipient T cells were the source of high TCRbeta diversity at day 60 in some patients. Several hundred expanded graft clones reportedly gave rise to the alpha-beta T cells present about two months after transplant. Newly made T cells mostly supplied T-cell counts and diversity one year after transplant.

The chain couples TRBV5-1 to TRBJ1-2, with D maybe TRBD1 (6 bases). This TCR derives from a girl aged 2-9 years with congenital amegakaryocytic thrombocytopenia, due to receive a stem cell transplant. Material: PBMCs, obtained before TCRalphabeta/CD19-depleted stem cell transplant. CDR3 nucleotides: TGCACCAGCAGCCTGGGGGCAGGGGACTATGGCTACACCTTC. Encoded protein: CTSSLGAGDYGYTF.